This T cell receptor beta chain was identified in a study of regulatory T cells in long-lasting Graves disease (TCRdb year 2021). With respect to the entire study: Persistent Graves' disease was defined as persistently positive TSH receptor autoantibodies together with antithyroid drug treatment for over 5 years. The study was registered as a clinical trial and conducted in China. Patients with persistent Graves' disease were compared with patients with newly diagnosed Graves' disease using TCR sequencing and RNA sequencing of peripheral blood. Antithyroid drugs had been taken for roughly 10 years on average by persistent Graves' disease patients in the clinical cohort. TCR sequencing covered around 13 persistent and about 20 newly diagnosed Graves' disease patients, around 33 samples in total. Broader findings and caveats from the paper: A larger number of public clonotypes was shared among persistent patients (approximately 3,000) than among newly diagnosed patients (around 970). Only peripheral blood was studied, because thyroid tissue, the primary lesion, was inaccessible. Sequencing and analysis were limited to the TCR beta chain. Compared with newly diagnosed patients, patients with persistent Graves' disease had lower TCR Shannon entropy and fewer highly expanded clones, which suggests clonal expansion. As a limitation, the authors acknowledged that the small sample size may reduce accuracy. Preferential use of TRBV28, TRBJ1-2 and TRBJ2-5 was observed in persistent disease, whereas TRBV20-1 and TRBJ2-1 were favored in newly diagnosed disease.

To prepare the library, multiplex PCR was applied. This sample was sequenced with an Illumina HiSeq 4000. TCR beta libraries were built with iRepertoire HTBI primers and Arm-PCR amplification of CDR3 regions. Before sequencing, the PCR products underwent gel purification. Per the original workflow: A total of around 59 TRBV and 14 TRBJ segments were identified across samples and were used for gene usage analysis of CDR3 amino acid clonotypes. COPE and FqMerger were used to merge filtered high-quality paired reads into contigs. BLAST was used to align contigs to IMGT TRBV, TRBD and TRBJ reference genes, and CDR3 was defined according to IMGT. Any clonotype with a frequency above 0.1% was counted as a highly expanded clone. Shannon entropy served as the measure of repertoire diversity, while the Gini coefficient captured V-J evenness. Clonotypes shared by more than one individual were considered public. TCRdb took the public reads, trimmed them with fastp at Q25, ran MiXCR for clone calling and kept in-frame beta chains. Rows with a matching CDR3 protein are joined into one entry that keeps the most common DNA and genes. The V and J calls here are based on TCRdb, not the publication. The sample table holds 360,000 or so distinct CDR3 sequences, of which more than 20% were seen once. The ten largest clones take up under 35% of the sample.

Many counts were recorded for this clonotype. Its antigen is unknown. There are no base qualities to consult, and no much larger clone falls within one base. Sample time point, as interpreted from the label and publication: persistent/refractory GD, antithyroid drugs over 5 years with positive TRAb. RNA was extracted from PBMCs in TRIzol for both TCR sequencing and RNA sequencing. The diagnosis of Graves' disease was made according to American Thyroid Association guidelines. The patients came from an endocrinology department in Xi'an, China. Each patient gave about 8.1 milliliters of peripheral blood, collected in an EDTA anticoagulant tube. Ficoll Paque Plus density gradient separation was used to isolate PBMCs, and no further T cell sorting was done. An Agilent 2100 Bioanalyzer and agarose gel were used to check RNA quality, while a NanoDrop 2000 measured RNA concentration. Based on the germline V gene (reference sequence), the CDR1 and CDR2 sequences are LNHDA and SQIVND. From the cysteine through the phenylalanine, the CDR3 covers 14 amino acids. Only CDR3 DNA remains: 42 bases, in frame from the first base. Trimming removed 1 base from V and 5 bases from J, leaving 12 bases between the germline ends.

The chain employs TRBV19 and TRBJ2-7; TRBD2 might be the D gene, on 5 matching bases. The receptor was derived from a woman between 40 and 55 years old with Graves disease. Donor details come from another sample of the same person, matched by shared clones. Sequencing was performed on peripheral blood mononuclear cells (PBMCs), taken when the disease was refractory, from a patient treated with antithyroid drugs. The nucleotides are TGTGCCAGTAGTATAGTTCACAGAGGGCACGAGCAGTACTTC. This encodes CASSIVHRGHEQYF.